This record covers a single TCR beta chain. Its antigen is unknown. This specimen belongs to a study of T cell responses to AZD1222 COVID-19 vaccine. On the study more broadly: Researchers grouped second doses given at about 4 or about 12 weeks into one pool.

Generated by immunoSEQ multiplex PCR, the TCRdb table keeps only in-frame clones and is missing some. In the table there are some 200,000 clones, approximately 92% of which are singletons. Trimming removed 2 bases from V and 0 bases from J, with 5 bases in between. CDR3 size: 13 residues. Germline V gene sequence: CDR1 SGDLS, CDR2 YYNGEE. Regarding the study as a whole: The repertoires were collected only after the peak T cell response.

This sequence originates from an adult in good health. The V and J genes are TRBV9 and TRBJ1-1; D uncertain. This specimen was peripheral blood, taken on day 0 of AZD1222 vaccination. CDR3 loop: CASSVALNTEAFF. The CDR3 bases are TGTGCCAGCAGCGTCGCCCTGAACACTGAAGCTTTCTTT.